In its sample, the clone carrying this T cell receptor beta chain was seen once. This entry belongs to a study of OX40 agonist ivuxolimab in advanced cancers. Study context: Intravenous ivuxolimab at 0.01 to 10 mg/kg was given to patients every 2 weeks.

The method was immunoSEQ multiplex PCR; TCRdb's version includes in-frame clones alone and lacks a portion of them. The data contain approximately 30,000 clones, 86% of them singletons. CDR1 and CDR2 (germline): MGHRA, YSYEKL. Losses at the gene ends were 2 bases for V and 5 bases for J; bases not matched to a gene: 10. The CDR3 spans 17 residues. This chain joins TRBV4-1 and TRBJ2-3; 10 nucleotides agree with TRBD2. The sequencing used CD4+ or CD8+ T cells sorted from blood, collected in a trial of the OX40 agonist ivuxolimab. The clonotype comes from an adult with an advanced solid tumor such as melanoma, head and neck, liver or kidney cancer. DNA for the CDR3: TGCGCCAGCAGCCAAAGGGGTCTAGCGGGAGTTGTAGATACGCAGTATTTT. This sequence encodes CASSQRGLAGVVDTQYF.